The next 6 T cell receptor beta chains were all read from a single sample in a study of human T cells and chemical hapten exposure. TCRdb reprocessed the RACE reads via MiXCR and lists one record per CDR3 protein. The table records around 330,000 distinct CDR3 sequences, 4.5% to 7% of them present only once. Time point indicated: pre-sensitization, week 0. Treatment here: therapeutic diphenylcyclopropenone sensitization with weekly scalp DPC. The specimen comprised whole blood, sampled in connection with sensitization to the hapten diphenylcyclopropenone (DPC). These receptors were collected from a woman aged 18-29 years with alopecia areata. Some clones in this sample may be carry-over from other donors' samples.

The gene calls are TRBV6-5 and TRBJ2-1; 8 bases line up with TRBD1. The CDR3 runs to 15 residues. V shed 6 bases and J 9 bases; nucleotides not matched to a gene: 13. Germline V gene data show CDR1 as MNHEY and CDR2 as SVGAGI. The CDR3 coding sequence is TGTGCCAGCAGCCCCGACAGGGGTTTGGTCGGTGAGCAGTTCTTC. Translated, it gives CASSPDRGLVGEQFF.

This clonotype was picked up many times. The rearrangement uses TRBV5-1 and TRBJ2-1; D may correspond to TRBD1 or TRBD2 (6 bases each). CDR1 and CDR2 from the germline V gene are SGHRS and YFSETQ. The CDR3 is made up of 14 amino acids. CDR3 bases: TGCGCTTCAGCAAGACAGGAGGGGGACGGTGAGCAGTTCTTC. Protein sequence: CASARQEGDGEQFF.

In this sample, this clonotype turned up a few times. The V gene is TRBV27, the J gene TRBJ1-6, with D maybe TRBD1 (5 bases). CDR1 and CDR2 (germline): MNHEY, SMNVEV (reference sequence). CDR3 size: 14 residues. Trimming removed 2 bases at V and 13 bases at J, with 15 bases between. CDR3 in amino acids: CASSLTGRVAPLHF. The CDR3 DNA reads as TGTGCCAGCAGTTTAACGGGCAGGGTTGCCCCCCTCCACTTT.

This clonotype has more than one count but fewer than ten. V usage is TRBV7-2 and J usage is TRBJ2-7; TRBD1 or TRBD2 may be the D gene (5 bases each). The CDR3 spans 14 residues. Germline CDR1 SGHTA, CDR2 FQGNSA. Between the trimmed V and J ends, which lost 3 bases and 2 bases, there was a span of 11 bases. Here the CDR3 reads CASSFGTVAYEQYF. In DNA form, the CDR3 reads TGTGCCAGCAGCTTTGGGACCGTAGCCTACGAGCAGTACTTC.

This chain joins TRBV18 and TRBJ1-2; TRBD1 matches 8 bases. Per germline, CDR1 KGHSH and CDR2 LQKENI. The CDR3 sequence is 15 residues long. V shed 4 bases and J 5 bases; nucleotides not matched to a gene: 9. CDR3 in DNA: TGTGCCAGCTCACGAGCTACGGGGACAGGTTATGGCTACACCTTC. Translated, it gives CASSRATGTGYGYTF.

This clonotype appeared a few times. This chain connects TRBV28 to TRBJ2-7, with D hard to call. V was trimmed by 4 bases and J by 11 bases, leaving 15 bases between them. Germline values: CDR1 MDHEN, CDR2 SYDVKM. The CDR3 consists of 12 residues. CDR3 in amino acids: CASSSGVYWEYF. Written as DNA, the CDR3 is TGTGCCAGCAGTTCTGGGGTATACTGGGAGTACTTC.